A selection of T cell receptor beta chains follows, all from one sample in a study of shared clonotypes between healthy human individuals. Sequenced by immunoSEQ multiplex PCR; TCRdb stores in-frame clones only, minus some. The sample comprises roughly 890,000 clones, roughly 92% of which are singletons, and around 24% rests with the top ten. Sequencing was carried out using naive CD8+ T cells sorted from blood. The receptor set was obtained from a man younger than 40 in good health. Each CDR3 is given with its conserved first and last residue.

V gene	J gene	CDR3 protein
TRBV21-1	TRBJ2-3	CASSKAREGPYTQYF
TRBV11-2	TRBJ2-2	CASSPSTWVAGELFF
TRBV27	TRBJ2-7	CASTSPVASGPPYEQYF
TRBV6-5	TRBJ1-1	CASSYEARGYTEAFF
TRBV14	TRBJ2-2	CASSQAFWEELFF
TRBV4-3	TRBJ2-7	CASSQAPGEGAYEQYF
TRBV7-2	TRBJ2-3	CASSPPLSGRLTDTQYF
TRBV4-1	TRBJ2-2	CASSQDVQGATNFGSGELFF
TRBV4-1	TRBJ2-7	CASSQDSSGSYEQYF
TRBV7-3	TRBJ2-3	CASSLTSGYTDTQYF